Listed below are T cell receptor beta chains from one sample, sequenced in a study of control samples from healthy donors and cancer patients. Assay used: immunoSEQ multiplex PCR; TCRdb lists only in-frame clones, some missing. Of 150,000 to 200,000 clones listed, 85% to 90% are singletons. Sequencing was done on a sample of blood. The receptors derive from a man aged 18 to 29 in good health. The CDR3 runs from the conserved cysteine through the conserved F or W. The D gene is left open where the match is weak. Where a row states a size, it is once, few, many or the class of an expanded clone; other rows omit it.

V gene	D gene	clone size	J gene	CDR3 protein	CDR3 DNA
TRBV4-1	NA	NA	TRBJ1-3	CASSLGNTIYF	TGCGCCAGCAGCCTTGGAAACACCATATATTTT
TRBV28	NA	NA	TRBJ1-2	CASSMVNYGYTF	TGTGCCAGCAGCATGGTTAACTATGGCTACACCTTC
TRBV27	TRBD2	NA	TRBJ2-5	CASSPSPPGTSVEETQYF	TGTGCCAGCAGTCCGTCACCCCCCGGGACTAGCGTGGAAGAGACCCAGTACTTC
TRBV27	NA	NA	TRBJ1-1	CASKLQRSNTEAFF	TGTGCCAGCAAGCTTCAGAGATCGAACACTGAAGCTTTCTTT
TRBV11-2	NA	few	TRBJ1-2	CASSSNMGLVYGYTF	TGTGCCAGCAGCTCAAATATGGGGTTAGTGTATGGCTACACCTTC
TRBV7-2	NA	NA	TRBJ2-7	CASSLPGPYEQYF	TGTGCCAGCAGCTTGCCGGGCCCTTACGAGCAGTACTTC
TRBV11-2	TRBD2	NA	TRBJ2-3	CASSLSGLSGGMDTQYF	TGTGCCAGCAGCTTAAGTGGTCTAAGCGGGGGTATGGATACGCAGTATTTT
TRBV28	TRBD2	NA	TRBJ2-2	CASKVTSGVIGTGELFF	TGTGCCAGCAAGGTGACTAGCGGGGTAATAGGCACCGGGGAGCTGTTTTTT
TRBV28	NA	NA	TRBJ2-3	CASSGPGAITDTQYF	TGTGCCAGCAGTGGCCCAGGGGCAATCACAGATACGCAGTATTTT
TRBV7-9	TRBD1	NA	TRBJ2-1	CASSHRDRAYNEQFF	TGTGCCAGCAGCCACAGGGACAGGGCCTACAATGAGCAGTTCTTC
TRBV19	NA	NA	TRBJ1-2	CASSHRGNRAGYTF	TGTGCCAGTAGCCATAGGGGCAACAGGGCCGGCTACACCTTC
TRBV7-2	NA	NA	TRBJ1-1	CASRKDRNTEAFF	TGTGCCAGCAGAAAGGACAGGAACACTGAAGCTTTCTTT
TRBV2	NA	NA	TRBJ1-5	CASGPGNSPPQHF	TGTGCCAGCGGGCCGGGTAATAGTCCGCCCCAGCATTTT
TRBV30	NA	NA	TRBJ1-1	CAWSVGLDTEAFF	TGTGCCTGGAGTGTGGGTCTGGACACTGAAGCTTTCTTT
TRBV28	TRBD1	NA	TRBJ1-2	CASSSTGTGAAIYGYTF	TGTGCCAGCAGTAGCACCGGGACAGGGGCTGCAATCTATGGCTACACCTTC
TRBV27	TRBD2	NA	TRBJ2-5	CASSKAGGVETQYF	TGTGCCAGCAGCAAAGCGGGGGGGGTGGAGACCCAGTACTTC
TRBV14	TRBD2	once	TRBJ2-5	CASSQQAHRGGAQYF	TGTGCCAGCAGCCAACAGGCCCATCGCGGGGGGGCCCAGTACTTC
TRBV7-6	NA	NA	TRBJ2-7	CASSFGGPGYEQYF	TGTGCCAGCAGCTTCGGGGGCCCGGGATACGAGCAGTACTTC
TRBV6-1	NA	NA	TRBJ1-2	CASSDVGSPRDYGYTF	TGTGCCAGCAGTGATGTTGGCTCCCCGAGAGACTATGGCTACACCTTC
TRBV9	NA	once	TRBJ1-2	CASSVGSSGSYGYTF	TGTGCCAGCAGCGTAGGGAGTTCGGGGAGCTATGGCTACACCTTC
TRBV6-6	TRBD1	NA	TRBJ2-7	CASSYAGTGVEQYF	TGTGCCAGCAGTTACGCCGGGACAGGGGTCGAGCAGTACTTC
TRBV9	NA	NA	TRBJ1-6	CASSALRSSYNSPLHF	TGTGCCAGCAGCGCACTACGTAGCTCCTATAATTCACCCCTCCACTTT
TRBV7-3	TRBD2	NA	TRBJ2-3	CASSHWTSGGPDTQYF	TGTGCCAGCAGTCACTGGACTAGCGGGGGGCCAGATACGCAGTATTTT
TRBV6-5	NA	NA	TRBJ1-1	CASSPIRPTHTEAFF	TGTGCCAGCAGTCCCATCCGACCGACCCACACTGAAGCTTTCTTT
TRBV7-8	NA	NA	TRBJ1-5	CASSLTGTSGGQPQHF	TGTGCCAGCAGCTTGACAGGAACTTCTGGCGGTCAGCCCCAGCATTTT
TRBV4-3	NA	NA	TRBJ2-2	CASSQSEYGGTGELFF	TGCGCCAGCAGCCAGTCGGAGTATGGGGGCACCGGGGAGCTGTTTTTT
TRBV5-1	TRBD1	NA	TRBJ1-6	CASSSIGTGGGSPLHF	TGCGCCAGCAGCTCCATCGGGACAGGGGGCGGTTCACCCCTCCACTTT